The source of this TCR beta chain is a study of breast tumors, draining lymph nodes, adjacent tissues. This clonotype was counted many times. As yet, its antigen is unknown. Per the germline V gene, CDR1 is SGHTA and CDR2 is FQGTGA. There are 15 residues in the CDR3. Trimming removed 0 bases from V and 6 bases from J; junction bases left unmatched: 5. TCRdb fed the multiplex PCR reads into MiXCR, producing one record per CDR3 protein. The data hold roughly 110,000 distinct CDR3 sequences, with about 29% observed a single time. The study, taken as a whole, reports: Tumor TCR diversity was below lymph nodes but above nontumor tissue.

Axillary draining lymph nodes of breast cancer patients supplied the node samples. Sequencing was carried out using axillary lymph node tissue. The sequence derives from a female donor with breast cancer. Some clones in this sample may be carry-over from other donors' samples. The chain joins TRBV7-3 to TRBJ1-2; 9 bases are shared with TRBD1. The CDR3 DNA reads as TGTGCCAGCAGCTTAACCGACAGGGGGGGAGATGGCTACACCTTC. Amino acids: CASSLTDRGGDGYTF.